Below, one T cell receptor beta chain is given with its context. What it recognizes is unknown. The data stem from a study of cytomegalovirus exposure and HLA in healthy donors. The V end was cut by 4 bases, the J end by 10 bases, with 24 bases between. The CDR3 extends over 16 amino acids. The germline V gene encodes CDR1 SGDLS and CDR2 YYNGEE. Study-wide findings and caveats: Later, TCR association rates were found to vary by HLA locus, highest for DRB1 and lowest for HLA-C. A reported reduction in N-insertions relative to the roughly 700-donor mean was seen in an Asian-associated ancestry cluster in a later analysis.

Primers included in the PCR were 60 Vbeta and 13 Jbeta primers. Sequencing was performed with immunoSEQ multiplex PCR; in TCRdb, only in-frame clones are kept and a portion is missing. The repertoire includes tens of thousands of clones, roughly 80% of them detected once, and around 4.3% sits in the top ten. The source of this sequence is a woman between 35 and 50 years old in good health and CMV-seropositive. The chain combines TRBV9 with TRBJ2-1, with D possibly TRBD2 on 8 matching bases. What was sequenced was PBMCs. CDR3 protein: CASSSTREGAIWEQFF. The CDR3 nucleotides are TGTGCCAGCAGCTCCACCCGGGAGGGGGCTATTTGGGAGCAGTTCTTC.